These 9 T cell receptor beta chains came from one sample sequenced in a study of cytomegalovirus exposure and HLA in healthy donors. PCR amplification relied on 60 Vbeta primers (plus 13 Jbeta primers). This table comes from immunoSEQ multiplex PCR, and its TCRdb copy is limited to in-frame clones, with some not included. The table includes 150,000 to 200,000 clones, about 80% detected once. Sequencing was carried out using PBMCs. The receptors were gathered from a man aged 25 to 45 in good health and CMV-seropositive.

This chain joins TRBV2 and TRBJ2-5; 10 bases align to TRBD1. The assigned J gene may be wrong: the sequence end matches TRBJ2-7 better. Germline CDR1 is SNHLY and CDR2 is FYNNEI. CDR3 length: 15 residues. The CDR3 protein is CASSPLGQGPYEQYF. CDR3 coding DNA: TGTGCCAGCAGTCCACTGGGACAGGGGCCCTACGAGCAGTACTTC.

The table lists this clone with a few counts. J is TRBJ1-2 and V is TRBV13, with TRBD1 as a possible D gene (5 bases). Trimming took 3 bases from V and 6 from J, leaving 20 bases between them. The CDR3 contains 16 residues. Looked up from germline, CDR1 is PRHDT and CDR2 is FYEKMQ (reference sequence). Written as DNA, the CDR3 is TGTGCCAGCAGCTTTTCGGGACTCCCTTCGGTGGATGGCTACACCTTC. Translation: CASSFSGLPSVDGYTF. The whole variable domain, filled in from reference TRBV13 and TRBJ1-2, reads AAGVIQSPRHLIKEKRETATLKCYPIPRHDTVYWYQQGPGQDPQFLISFYEKMQSDKGSIPDRFSAQQFSDYHSELNMSSLELGDSALYFCASSFSGLPSVDGYTFGSGTRLTVV.

This clone was detected only a few times. This chain connects TRBV5-4 to TRBJ2-7; D might be TRBD1 (6 bases). Trimming removed 4 bases at V and 6 bases at J, with 20 bases between. This CDR3 is 15 amino acids long. Germline V gives CDR1 SGHNT, CDR2 YYREEE (reference sequence). The CDR3, as DNA: TGTGCCAGCAGCCTGCACAGGGAGTTGACTGCCGAGCAGTACTTC. Encoded protein: CASSLHRELTAEQYF.

The V call is TRBV14, the J call TRBJ2-3; 7 nucleotides agree with TRBD1. This CDR3 region has 15 residues. Per germline, CDR1 SGHDN and CDR2 FVKESK. The V and J ends lost 4 bases and 0 bases, in that order; junction bases with no gene match: 4. The DNA for the CDR3 is TGTGCCAGCAGCCGATGGGACAGTAGCACAGATACGCAGTATTTT. Translation: CASSRWDSSTDTQYF.

This clone was observed a handful of times. The rearrangement joins TRBV5-1 to TRBJ2-5; the match to TRBD2 covers 12 bases. Trimming took 4 bases from V and 4 from J; bases not matched to a gene: 8. Germline loops: CDR1 SGHRS, CDR2 YFSETQ. This CDR3 has 16 residues. CDR3 DNA: TGCGCCAGCAGCGCATTGACTAGCGGGAGTCCAGAGACCCAGTACTTC. Protein product: CASSALTSGSPETQYF.

This clone came up once. The genes are TRBV7-6 and TRBJ2-1; D not certain. V shed 0 bases and J shed 2 bases, with 8 bases lying between them. The CDR3 totals 15 residues. Germline V gene sequence: CDR1 SGHVS, CDR2 FNYEAQ. This CDR3 is CASSLASTTYNEQFF. CDR3 DNA: TGTGCCAGCAGCTTAGCATCAACAACCTACAATGAGCAGTTCTTC. Supplemented by reference TRBV7-6 and TRBJ2-1, the full variable domain reads GAGVSQSPRYKVTKRGQDVALRCDPISGHVSLYWYRQALGQGPEFLTYFNYEAQQDKSGLPNDRFSAERPEGSISTLTIQRTEQRDSAMYRCASSLASTTYNEQFFGPGTRLTVL.

This clone was seen more than once but under ten times. The J gene is TRBJ2-3, the V gene TRBV30, with D uncertain. The CDR3 runs 14 residues. V was trimmed by 4 bases and J by 2 bases, leaving 13 bases between them. Germline V gene data show CDR1 as GTSNPN and CDR2 as SVGIG (reference sequence). CDR3 protein: CAWKRFSDTDTQYF. In DNA, the CDR3 is TGTGCCTGGAAGAGGTTTTCAGACACAGATACGCAGTATTTT.

The rearrangement uses TRBV12-5 and TRBJ2-3, with 15 bases lining up with TRBD2. Per the germline V gene, CDR1 is LGHNT and CDR2 is FRNRAP. The CDR3 loop spans 18 amino acids. Trimming at V came to 5 bases and at J to 5 bases, leaving 11 bases not matched to a gene. The CDR3 nucleotides are TGTGCTAGTGGTCCCCCCGCCGGACTAGCGGGGGGGATAGATACGCAGTATTTT. Translating gives CASGPPAGLAGGIDTQYF.

This clone has more than one count but fewer than ten. The gene calls are TRBV5-6 and TRBJ1-1; 8 positions match TRBD1. J was trimmed by 5 bases and V by 3 bases; bases with no gene match: 9. This CDR3 has 15 amino acids. Germline V CDR1 and CDR2: SGHDT, YYEEEE. The CDR3 DNA follows: TGTGCCAGCAGCTACCCCCAGGGGGCGCGGACTGAAGCTTTCTTT. Its translation: CASSYPQGARTEAFF.